This TCR beta chain stems from a study of T-cell reconstitution after alpha-beta-depleted transplantation in children. Overall study results and limits: Recipient T cells and thymic progenitors that survived gave rise to the high TCRbeta diversity observed at day 60 in some patients. T-cell numbers and diversity one year post-transplant derived largely from freshly generated T cells.

Looked up from germline, CDR1 is LGHNA and CDR2 is YSLEER. The CDR3 runs 16 residues. V lost 0 bases, J lost 2 bases, and 11 bases lay in between. This clonotype was recorded a few times. Its antigen is as yet unknown. Molecular barcoding with unique molecular identifiers was used for the TCRbeta library. One entry per CDR3 protein results from TCRdb running MiXCR on the PCR reads. This table holds about 510,000 distinct CDR3 sequences, about an eighth found once. The source is a female patient under 10 years old who had a stem cell transplant for aplastic anemia, so the T cells may come from the graft donor. The gene calls are TRBV4-3 and TRBJ1-5, with D perhaps matching TRBD1 (6 bases). The sequencing used PBMCs, mostly from graft donor cells, collected 180 days after TCRalphabeta/CD19-depleted stem cell transplant. DNA of the CDR3: TGCGCCAGCAGCCAAGACAGGGGAGGGGGCAATCAGCCCCAGCATTTT. Protein sequence: CASSQDRGGGNQPQHF.